Sequencing of this T cell receptor beta chain was carried out in a study of blood T cell repertoires in COVID-19. CDR3 size: 15 residues. Trimming pared 1 base from V and 2 bases from J, leaving 12 bases between. Germline V gene sequence: CDR1 SGDLS, CDR2 YYNGEE. Participant reports of clinical history set cohort assignment. Produced via immunoSEQ multiplex PCR; TCRdb's table is partial and in-frame only. The profile shows roughly 200,000 clones, roughly 87% of them singletons. The source of this sequence is a man aged 30-40 years in a cohort exposed to, infected with or recovered from COVID-19 (not recorded which). The sequencing sample was made of PBMCs or T cells enriched from blood (not recorded which). V and J are TRBV9 and TRBJ2-5; a weak D match, TRBD2 (7 bases). CDR3 region: CASSVNSGTQETQYF. Written as DNA, the CDR3 is TGTGCCAGCAGCGTAAACAGCGGGACACAAGAGACCCAGTACTTC.